One and the same sample provided the 23 T cell receptor beta chains below, sequenced in a study of tumor-infiltrating lymphocytes in primary liver carcinoma. The authors made TCR beta cDNA from about 500 ng total RNA with a constant-region primer. Slightly modified ARM-PCR with three nested multiplex PCR rounds yielded TCR beta libraries. TRBV1-TRBV30 forward primers paired with a C-beta reverse primer were used in the first two PCR rounds, which ran 9 to 10 cycles each. TCRdb re-called the multiplex PCR reads through MiXCR, storing one row per CDR3 protein. The sample gives about 310,000 distinct CDR3 sequences, around three fifths of which show up once; around 9.5% is in the top ten. Unsorted whole blood supplied the blood RNA, and germline DNA was isolated too. The sequencing sample was made of peripheral blood. These receptors all stem from a man in his forties with primary liver carcinoma and hepatitis B virus infection.

The table lists this clonotype with a count of one. A much larger clone is a single base away; this may be a read error. This chain uses TRBV6-2 or TRBV6-3 with TRBJ2-7, with TRBD2 matching over 7 bases. CDR1 and CDR2 (germline): MNHEY, SVGEGT. Trimming removed 5 bases from V and 7 bases from J; junction bases left unmatched: 11. The CDR3 length is 14 residues. The CDR3 sequence is CASSSGILDQEQYF. CDR3 coding DNA: TGTGCCAGCAGTAGCGGGATACTCGACCAGGAGCAGTACTTC.

This clonotype showed up many times. The chain is built from TRBV12-3 or TRBV12-4 and TRBJ2-3; 12 bases line up with TRBD2. J was trimmed by 6 bases and V by 6 bases; bases with no gene match: 7. The CDR3 loop spans 15 amino acids. CDR3 sequence: CASRGSGTSGDTQYF. As DNA, the CDR3 is TGTGCCAGCAGGGGATCCGGGACTAGCGGGGATACGCAGTATTTT.

This rearrangement joins TRBV29-1 to TRBJ2-1; D is possibly TRBD2 (6 bases). Germline V CDR1 and CDR2: SQVTM, ANQGSEA. V lost 7 bases, J lost 0 bases, and 13 bases lay in between. This CDR3 spans 14 amino acids. CDR3 loop: CSAGTLSSYNEQFF. The CDR3 bases are TGCAGCGCGGGGACTCTGAGCTCCTACAATGAGCAGTTCTTC.

This clonotype was seen a few times. The junction differs from germline at one of its ends, possibly a read error. CDR3 amino acids: CASSSTGGGYSDTRYF. As DNA, the CDR3 is TGTGCCAGCAGCTCAACCGGGGGGGGATATTCGGATACGCGGTATTTT. The chain employs TRBV7-8 and TRBJ2-3; 8 bases match TRBD2. Germline CDR1 and CDR2: SGHVS and FQNEAQ. The CDR3 is made up of 16 amino acids.

Concerning this clonotype: One end of the junction varies from germline; a read error may be responsible. The chain combines TRBV11-2 with TRBJ2-7; no clear D gene. This CDR3 spans 14 amino acids. From germline, CDR1 is SGHAT and CDR2 FQNNGV. The CDR3 region is CTSSLWANSYEQYF. The CDR3 coding sequence is TGTACCAGCAGCTTATGGGCAAACTCCTACGAGCAATACTTC. The full variable domain, its missing parts supplied by reference TRBV11-2 and TRBJ2-7, is EAGVAQSPRYKIIEKRQSVAFWCNPISGHATLYWYQQILGQGPKLLIQFQNNGVVDDSQLPKDRFSAERLKGVDSTLKIQPAKLEDSAVYLCTSSLWANSYEQYFGPGTRLTVT.

This clonotype appeared a few times. This chain joins TRBV7-9 and TRBJ2-2, with 7 bases fitting TRBD2. This CDR3 is 15 amino acids long. Germline V gene sequence: CDR1 SEHNR, CDR2 FQNEAQ (reference sequence). The V segment lost 3 bases and the J segment 3 bases; nucleotides outside the gene matches: 4. This chain's CDR3 is CASSLGEGDTGELFF. CDR3 nucleotides: TGTGCCAGCAGCTTGGGGGAGGGAGACACCGGGGAGCTGTTTTTT.

About this clonotype itself: Given a much more abundant clone one base away, this may be a read error. The chain carries TRBV5-4 and TRBJ1-1; D is ambiguous. Germline V gene data show CDR1 as SGHNT and CDR2 as YYREEE (reference sequence). The CDR3 is 13 amino acids. CDR3 bases: TGTACCAGCAGCTTTACGCGGGGCACTGAAGCTTTCTTT. Translated: CTSSFTRGTEAFF.

This clonotype has just a few counts. Given a much more abundant clone one base away, this may be a read error. This chain uses TRBV4-3 with TRBJ1-1, with TRBD1 matching 7 bases. Germline V gene data show CDR1 as LGHNA and CDR2 as YSLEER. The CDR3 runs 18 residues. The CDR3 region is CANSQARYPTGQNTEAFF. DNA of the CDR3: TGCGCCAACAGCCAAGCCCGATATCCGACAGGGCAGAACACTGAAGCTTTCTTT.

This clonotype was detected many times. The genes are TRBV4-3 and TRBJ2-3; 9 positions match TRBD2. Trimming took 2 bases from V and 1 from J; bases not matched to a gene: 10. There are 18 residues in the CDR3. Germline CDR1 and CDR2: LGHNA and YSLEER. The CDR3 reads CASSQLAGEVSGTDTQYF. The DNA of the CDR3 is TGCGCCAGCAGCCAATTAGCGGGAGAGGTATCCGGCACAGATACGCAGTATTTT.

In this sample, this clonotype turned up a few times. Being one base from a much bigger clone, this may be a read error. The chain combines TRBV29-1 with TRBJ2-7, with 8 bases that match TRBD2. The CDR3 consists of 12 residues. Looked up from germline, CDR1 is SQVTM and CDR2 is ANQGSEA. With 7 bases clipped from V and 9 bases from J, the junction kept 11 bases outside the gene matches. CDR3 nucleotides: TGCAGCGCCGGGGGGGTATTCCACGGGCAGTACTTC. Translated: CSAGGVFHGQYF.

V is TRBV28 and J is TRBJ1-2, with D perhaps matching TRBD1 (6 bases). CDR1 and CDR2 from the germline V gene are MDHEN and SYDVKM. The CDR3 extends over 14 amino acids. Trimming removed 6 bases at V and 5 bases at J, with 16 bases between. The CDR3 nucleotides are TGTGCCAGCAGCTACACCGGACAGATTTATGGCTACACCTTC. Protein sequence: CASSYTGQIYGYTF.

This clonotype has ten or more counts. V gene TRBV6-2 or TRBV6-3 combines with J gene TRBJ2-1; D perhaps matches TRBD2 (6 bases). The CDR3 runs to 12 residues. Per germline, CDR1 MNHEY and CDR2 SVGEGT. V was clipped by 6 bases and J by 10 bases, with 13 bases between them. The CDR3 region has the DNA TGTGCCAGCAGGCCCAGGGACTTCGAGCAGTTCTTC. Protein product: CASRPRDFEQFF.

This clonotype was observed a single time. It is likely a read error, because the conserved phenylalanine at the end of the CDR3 is missing. V usage is TRBV28 and J usage is TRBJ2-6; the D gene is possibly TRBD2 (7 bases). Germline CDR1 MDHEN, CDR2 SYDVKM. Deletions cut 8 bases from V and 2 bases from J, with 16 bases between. CDR3 size: 16 residues. CDR3 sequence: CASEGGTWAGANVLTL. Written as DNA, the CDR3 is TGTGCCAGCGAGGGGGGGACGTGGGCTGGGGCCAACGTCCTGACTTTG.

In this sample, this clonotype turned up a few times. V usage is TRBV28 and J usage is TRBJ1-5; D gene unclear. Germline loops: CDR1 MDHEN, CDR2 SYDVKM. V lost 5 bases to trimming and J lost 7 bases, with 9 bases between them. The CDR3 is 12 residues long. The CDR3 DNA reads as TGTGCCAGCAGTCAATCAGGACAGCCCCAGCATTTT. Amino acid sequence: CASSQSGQPQHF.

Details on this clonotype: At one end, the junction sequence differs from germline, possibly due to a read error. The chain couples TRBV6-2 or TRBV6-3 to TRBJ2-7, with 7 bases aligning to TRBD2. Germline V gene lookup returns CDR1 MNHEY and CDR2 SVGEGT. The CDR3 extends over 16 amino acids. The CDR3 sequence is CASSPRLAGVPYELYF. In DNA, the CDR3 is TGTGCCAGCAGTCCGCGACTAGCAGGAGTTCCCTACGAGCTGTACTTC.

About this clonotype itself: A much more abundant neighbour one base away suggests this may be a read error. The rearrangement uses TRBV6-2 or TRBV6-3 and TRBJ1-5; D is perhaps TRBD1 (6 bases). Between the trimmed V and J ends, which lost 7 bases and 5 bases, there was a span of 21 bases. In germline, CDR1 is MNHEY, CDR2 SVGEGT. The CDR3 has 16 amino acids. The CDR3 DNA reads TGTGCCAGCACCCCTTCGGGGGCGCGGGATCATCAGCCCCAGCATTTT. Translated, it gives CASTPSGARDHQPQHF.

At least ten counts were recorded for this clonotype. V usage is TRBV10-3 and J usage is TRBJ2-5; 7 nucleotides match TRBD1. The V gene end was trimmed by 4 bases and the J gene end by 5 bases; junction bases not matched to a gene: 4. This CDR3 is 13 amino acids long. CDR1 and CDR2 (germline): ENHRY, SYGVKD. The CDR3 loop is CAISGQGGETQYF. The DNA for the CDR3 is TGTGCCATCAGTGGACAGGGCGGGGAGACCCAGTACTTC.

For this clonotype: This may be a read error, as it is one base from a much larger clone. V is TRBV6-1 and J is TRBJ1-1; D gene uncertain. The CDR3 has 15 amino acids. With 9 bases removed from V and 3 bases from J, the gap between germline ends came to 20 bases. Germline V gene data show CDR1 as MNHNS and CDR2 as SASEGT. CDR3 region: CARSPLVGIDTEAFF. DNA of the CDR3: TGTGCCAGAAGTCCCCTCGTTGGGATCGACACTGAAGCTTTCTTT.

On this clonotype itself: A much larger clone is a single base away; this may be a read error. The chain couples TRBV29-1 to TRBJ1-1; 7 bases fit TRBD1. Trimming at V came to 0 bases and at J to 7 bases, leaving 17 bases not matched to a gene. The CDR3 is 17 residues long. Germline V lookup: CDR1 SQVTM, CDR2 ANQGSEA. The DNA for the CDR3 is TGCAGCGTTGAAGATCGAATAGGCAGGGGGATCAACGTTGAAGCTTTCTTT. Protein: CSVEDRIGRGINVEAFF. Complete variable domain (other parts from reference TRBV29-1 and TRBJ1-1): SAVISQKPSRDICQRGTSLTIQCQVDSQVTMMFWYRQQPGQSLTLIATANQGSEATYESGFVIDKFPISRPNLTFSTLTVSNMSPEDSSIYLCSVEDRIGRGINVEAFFGQGTRLTVV.

This clonotype has a count of ten or more. The chain has TRBV5-5 and TRBJ2-1, with D possibly matching TRBD2 (6 bases). Trimming removed 4 bases from V and 0 bases from J, with 8 bases in between. The CDR3 sequence is 14 residues long. Germline assignment: CDR1 SGHKS and CDR2 YYEKEE (reference sequence). In DNA, the CDR3 is TGTGCCAGCAGCCCGGACTACTCCTACAATGAGCAGTTCTTC. Its translation: CASSPDYSYNEQFF.

This clonotype has only a few counts. A junction end diverges from the germline sequence, so it may reflect a read error. The rearrangement joins TRBV14 to TRBJ1-6; the D is unclear. CDR3 length equals 12 residues. Germline V gene data show CDR1 as SGHDN and CDR2 as FVKESK. CDR3 protein: CASSGPNSPIHF. In nucleotides, the CDR3 is TGTGCCAGCAGCGGACCCAATTCACCCATCCACTTT.

CDR3 amino acids: CASSHKKGGNEQFF. The CDR3 DNA follows: TGTGCCAGCAGCCACAAAAAAGGGGGAAATGAGCAGTTCTTC. This chain uses TRBV6-5 with TRBJ2-1, with a weak D call TRBD1 (6 bases). Trimming took off 6 bases at V and 7 bases at J, with 16 bases between the two ends. CDR3 length: 14 residues. Germline V gene sequence: CDR1 MNHEY, CDR2 SVGAGI.

This clonotype was seen at least ten times. The rearrangement uses TRBV7-9 and TRBJ1-2, with D possibly matching TRBD1 (5 bases). Germline V lookup: CDR1 SEHNR, CDR2 FQNEAQ (reference sequence). CDR3 length equals 14 residues. The V gene lost 5 bases and the J gene lost 8 bases, with 18 bases spanning the gap. DNA of the CDR3: TGTGCCAGCAGCCAAGCTGGGGGGTATGAAGGCTACACCTTC. The encoded protein is CASSQAGGYEGYTF.